One sample yielded the 11 T cell receptor beta chains listed below, sequenced in a study of graft-versus-host responses after intestinal transplantation (dated by TCRdb to the early 2020s). Library creation used the immunoSEQ multiplex PCR assay. TCRdb holds this immuneACCESS table with in-frame rearrangements only. Some clones are missing; in checked studies, unresolved V genes explain under half, and the rest has no known cause. A total of 45,000 to 65,000 clones appear in this sample, 90% to 95% of them only once. The ten largest clonotypes hold about 0.4% of the sample. The antigens of these receptors remain unknown. In light of the paper, this sample's time point label describes: cells obtained before transplantation from donor or recipient. The sample here was unstimulated CD4+ T cells sorted from spleen or lymph node cells, taken before transplant. The receptors originated from a human donor who was the organ donor for an intestinal transplant.

The J gene is TRBJ2-3, the V gene TRBV4-2; unclear D gene. V was pared by 6 bases and J by 3 bases, with 7 bases between. The CDR3 has 12 residues. Germline V gives CDR1 LGHNA, CDR2 YNFKEQ. The CDR3 reads CASSHQTDTQYF. As DNA, the CDR3 is TGTGCCAGCAGTCATCAAACAGATACGCAGTATTTT.

The chain carries TRBV7-2 and TRBJ2-3; possibly TRBD2 for D (5 bases). Germline V lookup: CDR1 SGHTA, CDR2 FQGNSA. The ends were cut back, 4 bases at V and 5 bases at J, with 10 bases in the middle. CDR3 length: 13 residues. CDR3 residues: CASSSQRQDTQYF. In DNA, the CDR3 is TGTGCCAGCAGCTCCCAGCGGCAAGATACGCAGTATTTT.

This sequence joins TRBV7-9 and TRBJ1-2, with D hard to call. The CDR3 runs to 15 residues. Germline V CDR1 and CDR2: SEHNR, FQNEAQ (reference sequence). Trimming removed 5 bases from V and 0 bases from J, with 13 bases in between. The CDR3 DNA reads as TGTGCCAGCAGCCGAACGGGCGCCTCTAACTATGGCTACACCTTC. Its translation is CASSRTGASNYGYTF.

This chain joins TRBV11-1 and TRBJ1-5; perhaps TRBD1 as D (5 bases). V dropped 2 bases and J dropped 5 bases, with 7 bases sitting between them. CDR3 size: 13 residues. In germline, CDR1 is SGHAT, CDR2 FQDESV (reference sequence). This CDR3 reads CASSLTGDQPQHF. For the CDR3, the DNA is TGTGCCAGCAGCTTAACAGGTGATCAGCCCCAGCATTTT.

This clone was counted a few times. The CDR3 loop reads CASSYSNEQYF. The CDR3 region has the DNA TGTGCCAGCAGTTACTCGAACGAGCAGTACTTC. The chain uses TRBV6-6 and TRBJ2-7; no clear D. Germline CDR1 reads MNHNY; CDR2 reads SVGAGI (reference sequence). V gave up 0 bases and J gave up 5 bases, with 2 bases separating them. The CDR3 totals 11 residues.

The rearrangement links TRBV18 to TRBJ2-3, with D hard to call. Per the germline V gene, CDR1 is KGHSH and CDR2 is LQKENI. The CDR3 contains 16 residues. The ends were cut back, 3 bases at V and 0 bases at J, with 13 bases in the middle. CDR3 sequence: CASSPISTPSTDTQYF. The CDR3 nucleotides read TGTGCCAGCTCACCTATTTCGACACCTAGCACAGATACGCAGTATTTT.

The V call is TRBV5-1, the J call TRBJ2-3, with 7 bases fitting TRBD1. CDR3 size: 15 residues. Per the germline V gene, CDR1 is SGHRS and CDR2 is YFSETQ. V dropped 1 base and J dropped 0; count of bases not matched to a gene: 2. CDR3 protein: CASSLRGLSTDTQYF. The DNA of the CDR3 is TGCGCCAGCAGCTTGAGGGGGCTAAGCACAGATACGCAGTATTTT.

This chain uses TRBV29-1 with TRBJ1-4, with no clear D. The CDR3 contains 10 residues. CDR1 and CDR2 (germline): SQVTM, ANQGSEA. Trimming cost V 7 bases and J 5 bases, with 5 bases left between them. The CDR3 nucleotides read TGCAGCGCTGGAAATGAAAAACTGTTTTTT. Its protein is CSAGNEKLFF.

This sequence joins TRBV27 and TRBJ2-1; 12 nucleotides line up with TRBD2. Germline V gene sequence: CDR1 MNHEY, CDR2 SMNVEV (reference sequence). The V and J ends lost 4 bases and 3 bases, in that order; junction bases with no gene match: 7. This CDR3 comprises 17 residues. The CDR3: CASSSRTSGVVYNEQFF. The CDR3 nucleotides read TGTGCCAGCAGTTCCCGGACTAGCGGGGTGGTCTACAATGAGCAGTTCTTC.

The chain couples TRBV5-6 to TRBJ1-1; the D gene is possibly TRBD1 (6 bases). Trimming removed 4 bases at V and 1 base at J, with 14 bases between. The CDR3 totals 15 residues. CDR1 is SGHDT and CDR2 is YYEEEE in the germline V gene. CDR3 DNA: TGTGCCAGCAGCGCCCCAGGGGTGGGGAACACTGAAGCTTTCTTT. Its translation: CASSAPGVGNTEAFF.

The genes are TRBV4-3 and TRBJ2-7; 7 bases match TRBD2. CDR3 length equals 16 residues. Germline CDR1 LGHNA, CDR2 YSLEER. The V gene end was trimmed by 3 bases and the J gene end by 1 base; junction bases not matched to a gene: 9. CDR3 sequence reads: CASSQLAAIRSYEQYF. The CDR3 DNA is TGCGCCAGCAGCCAGCTAGCGGCAATTCGTTCCTACGAGCAGTACTTC.